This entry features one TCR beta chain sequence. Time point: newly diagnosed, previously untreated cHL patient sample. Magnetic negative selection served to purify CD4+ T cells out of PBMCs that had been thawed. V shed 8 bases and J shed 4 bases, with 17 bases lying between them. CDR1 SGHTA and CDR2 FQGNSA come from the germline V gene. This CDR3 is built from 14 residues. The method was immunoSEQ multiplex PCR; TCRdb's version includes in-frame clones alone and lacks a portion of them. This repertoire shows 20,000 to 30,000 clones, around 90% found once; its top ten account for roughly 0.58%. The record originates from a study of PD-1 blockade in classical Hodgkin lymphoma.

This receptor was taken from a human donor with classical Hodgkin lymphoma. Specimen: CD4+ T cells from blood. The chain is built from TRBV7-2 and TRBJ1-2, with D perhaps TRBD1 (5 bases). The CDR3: CASARDRTPYGYTF. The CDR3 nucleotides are TGTGCCAGCGCCCGGGACCGAACCCCCTATGGCTACACCTTC.